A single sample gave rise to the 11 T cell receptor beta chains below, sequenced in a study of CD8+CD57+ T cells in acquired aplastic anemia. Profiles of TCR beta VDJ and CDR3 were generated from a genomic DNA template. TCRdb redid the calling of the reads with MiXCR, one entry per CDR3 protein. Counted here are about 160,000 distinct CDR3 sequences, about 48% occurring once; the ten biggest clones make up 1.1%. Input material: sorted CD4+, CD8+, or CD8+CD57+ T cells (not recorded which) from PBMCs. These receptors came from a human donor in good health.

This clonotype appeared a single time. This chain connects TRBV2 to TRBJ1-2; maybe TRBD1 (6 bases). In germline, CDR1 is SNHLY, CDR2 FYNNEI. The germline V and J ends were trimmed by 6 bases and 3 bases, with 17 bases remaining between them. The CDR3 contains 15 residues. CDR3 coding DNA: TGTGCCAGCAGCCCGGAGGGGGGGCGCGACTATGGCTACACCTTC. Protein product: CASSPEGGRDYGYTF.

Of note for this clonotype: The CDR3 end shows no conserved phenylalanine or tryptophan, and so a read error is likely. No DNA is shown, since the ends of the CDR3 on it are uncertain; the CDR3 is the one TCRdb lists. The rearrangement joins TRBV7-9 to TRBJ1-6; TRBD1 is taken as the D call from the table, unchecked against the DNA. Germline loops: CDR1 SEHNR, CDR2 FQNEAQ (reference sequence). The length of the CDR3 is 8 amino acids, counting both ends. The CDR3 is CASRPTGT.

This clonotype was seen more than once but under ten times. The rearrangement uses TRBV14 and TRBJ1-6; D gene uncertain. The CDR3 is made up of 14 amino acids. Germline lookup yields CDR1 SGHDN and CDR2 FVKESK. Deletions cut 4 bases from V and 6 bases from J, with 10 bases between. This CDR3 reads CASSLVWGNSPLHF. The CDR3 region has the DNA TGTGCCAGCAGCCTTGTTTGGGGTAATTCACCCCTCCACTTT.

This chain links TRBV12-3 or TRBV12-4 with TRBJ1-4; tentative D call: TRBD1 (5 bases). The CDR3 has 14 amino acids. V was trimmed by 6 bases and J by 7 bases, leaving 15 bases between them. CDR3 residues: CASSLRGVGEKLFF. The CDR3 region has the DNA TGTGCCAGCAGCTTGAGGGGAGTAGGTGAAAAACTGTTTTTT.

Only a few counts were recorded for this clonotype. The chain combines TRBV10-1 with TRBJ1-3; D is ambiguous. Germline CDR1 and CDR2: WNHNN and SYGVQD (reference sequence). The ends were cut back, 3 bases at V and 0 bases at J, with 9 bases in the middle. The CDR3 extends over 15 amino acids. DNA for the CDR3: TGCGCCAGCAGTGATCTTGGGCTCTCTGGAAACACCATATATTTT. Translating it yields CASSDLGLSGNTIYF.

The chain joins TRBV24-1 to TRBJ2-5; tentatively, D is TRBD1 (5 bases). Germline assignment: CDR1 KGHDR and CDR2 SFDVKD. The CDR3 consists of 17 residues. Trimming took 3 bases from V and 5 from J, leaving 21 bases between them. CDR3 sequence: CATSDGAQGRMEETQYF. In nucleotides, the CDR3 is TGTGCCACCAGTGATGGGGCCCAGGGAAGGATGGAGGAGACCCAGTACTTC.

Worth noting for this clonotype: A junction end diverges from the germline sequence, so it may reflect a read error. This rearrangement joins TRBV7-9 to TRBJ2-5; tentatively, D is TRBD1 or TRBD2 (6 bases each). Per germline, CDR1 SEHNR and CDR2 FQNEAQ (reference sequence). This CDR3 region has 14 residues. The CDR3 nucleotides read TGTGCCAGCCTTTTAGGGGGGTACCAGGAGACCCAGTACTTC. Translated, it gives CASLLGGYQETQYF.

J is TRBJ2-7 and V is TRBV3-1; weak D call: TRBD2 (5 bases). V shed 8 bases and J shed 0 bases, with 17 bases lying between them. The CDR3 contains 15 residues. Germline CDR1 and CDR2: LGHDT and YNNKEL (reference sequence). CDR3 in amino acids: CASGSHGSFSYEQYF. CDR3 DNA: TGTGCCAGCGGGTCCCATGGGAGCTTCTCCTACGAGCAGTACTTC.

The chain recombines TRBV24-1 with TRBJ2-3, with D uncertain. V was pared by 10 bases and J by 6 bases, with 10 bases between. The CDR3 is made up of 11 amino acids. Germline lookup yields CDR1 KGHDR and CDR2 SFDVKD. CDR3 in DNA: TGTGCCACGAGACAAGGGGATACGCAGTATTTT. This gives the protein CATRQGDTQYF.

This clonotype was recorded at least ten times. CDR3 sequence: CASRNIGQFQYF. The CDR3 region has the DNA TGTGCCAGCAGAAATATAGGTCAATTTCAGTATTTT. This rearrangement joins TRBV12-3 or TRBV12-4 to TRBJ2-3, with D uncertain. The CDR3 runs 12 residues. V lost 6 bases to trimming and J lost 12 bases, with 16 bases between them.

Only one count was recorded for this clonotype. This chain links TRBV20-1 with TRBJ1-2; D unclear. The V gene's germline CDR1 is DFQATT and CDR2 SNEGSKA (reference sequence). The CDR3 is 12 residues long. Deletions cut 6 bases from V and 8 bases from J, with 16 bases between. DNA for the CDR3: TGCAGTGCCACCCCCACCGGTTGGGGCTACACCTTC. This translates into CSATPTGWGYTF.